Shown below are 14 T cell receptor beta chains from a single sample sequenced in a study of blood T cell repertoires in COVID-19. The repertoire was sequenced with immunoSEQ multiplex PCR; TCRdb's copy has only in-frame clones and lacks some. The sample holds around 110,000 clones, roughly nine tenths seen once. Sequences were obtained from peripheral blood. The receptor set was obtained from a human donor with active COVID-19. The donor label of this sample is uncertain.

J is TRBJ2-7 and V is TRBV2; TRBD1 might be the D (5 bases). V was cut by 3 bases and J by 0 bases, with 9 bases left in between. Germline values: CDR1 SNHLY, CDR2 FYNNEI. The CDR3 consists of 14 residues. CDR3 amino acids: CASSDRVLSYEQYF. CDR3 coding DNA: TGTGCCAGCAGTGACAGGGTCCTCTCCTACGAGCAGTACTTC.

CDR3 sequence: CATTDRRGYTF. CDR3 in DNA: TGTGCCACCACCGACAGGCGTGGCTACACCTTC. The chain couples TRBV15 to TRBJ1-2; D may be TRBD1 (6 bases). This CDR3 has 11 residues. The V gene lost 7 bases and the J gene lost 7 bases, with 10 bases spanning the gap. Germline CDR1 is LNHNV and CDR2 is YYDKDF (reference sequence).

This chain joins TRBV4-3 and TRBJ1-4, with TRBD1 as a possible D gene (6 bases). CDR1 LGHNA and CDR2 YSLEER come from the germline V gene. This CDR3 spans 16 amino acids. V was trimmed by 0 bases and J by 5 bases, leaving 13 bases between them. The CDR3 sequence is CASSQDRTVVNEKLFF. The CDR3 DNA sequence: TGCGCCAGCAGCCAAGACCGGACAGTCGTAAATGAAAAACTGTTTTTT.

The CDR3 DNA follows: TGTGCCAGCAGGGCATATAGCAATCAGCCCCAGCATTTT. Translation gives CASRAYSNQPQHF. The V and J genes are TRBV6-5 and TRBJ1-5, with D unresolved. The CDR3 totals 13 residues. Germline CDR1 and CDR2: MNHEY and SVGAGI. Trimming pared 6 bases from V and 0 bases from J, leaving 6 bases between.

The chain employs TRBV4-3 and TRBJ1-1; D might be TRBD1 (5 bases). Trimming cost V 0 bases and J 5 bases, with 10 bases left between them. The CDR3 is made up of 14 amino acids. Looked up from germline, CDR1 is LGHNA and CDR2 is YSLEER. In nucleotides, the CDR3 is TGCGCCAGCAGCCAAGATGACAGATCGACTGAAGCTTTCTTT. Its translation is CASSQDDRSTEAFF.

The chain is built from TRBV29-1 and TRBJ1-2; 8 bases map to TRBD1. V dropped 6 bases and J dropped 6; count of bases not matched to a gene: 9. The V gene's germline CDR1 is SQVTM and CDR2 ANQGSEA. The CDR3 sequence is 13 residues long. The CDR3 DNA follows: TGCAGCGTCGAGGACAGGGAAATGGATGGCTACACCTTC. It translates to CSVEDREMDGYTF. Variable domain in full (rest from reference TRBV29-1 and TRBJ1-2): SAVISQKPSRDICQRGTSLTIQCQVDSQVTMMFWYRQQPGQSLTLIATANQGSEATYESGFVIDKFPISRPNLTFSTLTVSNMSPEDSSIYLCSVEDREMDGYTFGSGTRLTVV.

The V gene is TRBV7-2, the J gene TRBJ2-4; 7 positions match TRBD1. The CDR3 covers 15 residues. V shed 3 bases and J 7 bases; nucleotides not matched to a gene: 9. In germline, CDR1 is SGHTA, CDR2 FQGNSA. The CDR3 nucleotides are TGTGCCAGCAGCTTCTATGACAGGGTAGGGAACATTCAGTACTTC. The encoded protein is CASSFYDRVGNIQYF.

V is TRBV6-2 or TRBV6-3 and J is TRBJ2-3, with D unresolved. The CDR3 contains 16 residues. Trimming shortened V by 3 bases and J by 5 bases, and 18 bases separated the two germline ends. Germline V CDR1 and CDR2: MNHEY, SVGEGT. CDR3 loop: CASSYLLGPSRDTQYF. The CDR3 bases are TGTGCCAGCAGTTATTTGCTAGGCCCCTCCAGAGATACGCAGTATTTT.

This clone was picked up a small number of times. The rearrangement links TRBV19 to TRBJ2-7, with 7 nucleotides matching TRBD1. Germline CDR1 and CDR2: LNHDA and SQIVND (reference sequence). Unmatched junction bases numbered 7, after V lost 6 bases and J lost 2 bases. The CDR3 runs to 14 residues. The CDR3 sequence is CASRPTGIPYEQYF. The CDR3, as DNA: TGTGCCAGTAGGCCGACAGGGATACCCTACGAGCAGTACTTC.

V is TRBV7-9 and J is TRBJ2-1, with a tentative D call TRBD1 (5 bases). V dropped 5 bases and J dropped 4 bases, with 15 bases sitting between them. Germline values: CDR1 SEHNR, CDR2 FQNEAQ (reference sequence). The CDR3 has 15 amino acids. CDR3: CASSRYTGRYNEQFF. The CDR3 bases are TGTGCCAGCAGCCGGTATACAGGCCGATACAATGAGCAGTTCTTC.

This chain links TRBV27 with TRBJ1-2; a possible D gene is TRBD1 (5 bases). This CDR3 spans 15 amino acids. With 4 bases removed from V and 4 bases from J, the gap between germline ends came to 16 bases. Germline V gives CDR1 MNHEY, CDR2 SMNVEV (reference sequence). Written as DNA, the CDR3 is TGTGCCAGCAGTTCCCTTGGGGGGTTCGCCTATGGCTACACCTTC. Residues: CASSSLGGFAYGYTF.

V and J are TRBV2 and TRBJ2-2; no clear D gene. The V end lost 8 bases, the J end lost 4 bases, and 8 bases lay between the germline ends. Germline V gives CDR1 SNHLY, CDR2 FYNNEI. CDR3 length: 12 amino acids. For the CDR3, the DNA is TGTGCCAGCCTGCACAGCACCGGGGAGCTGTTTTTT. This translates into CASLHSTGELFF.

The chain combines TRBV4-3 with TRBJ2-7; 10 nucleotides agree with TRBD1. In germline, CDR1 is LGHNA, CDR2 YSLEER. The CDR3 spans 15 residues. The junction had 7 bases not matched to a gene; V was cut back by 4 bases and J by 4 bases. In nucleotides, the CDR3 is TGCGCCAGCAGCCGAGCCCGGGACAGGGGATACGAGCAGTACTTC. Its translation is CASSRARDRGYEQYF.

In DNA form, the CDR3 reads TGTGCCAGCTCACCCGGGACAGGACTACGAAATGGCTACACCTTC. Protein product: CASSPGTGLRNGYTF. The V gene is TRBV18, the J gene TRBJ1-2; 8 nucleotides match TRBD1. V trimming: 3 bases; J trimming: 6 bases; junction bases outside the gene matches: 9. Germline loops: CDR1 KGHSH, CDR2 LQKENI. The CDR3 totals 15 residues.